These 18 T cell receptor beta chains originate from one sample sequenced in a study of T cells in Graves' hyperthyroidism and ophthalmopathy. RNA transcripts provided the source from which TCR beta CDR3 regions were amplified. The study used the HTBI primer set for a first-round RT-PCR of the TCR CDR3. TCRdb ran MiXCR on the multiplex PCR reads and lists one entry per CDR3 protein. The table has roughly 180,000 distinct CDR3 sequences, about a sixth seen once; the top ten hold roughly 30%. The specimen was blood. Receptors originate from a woman between 45 and 60 years old with Graves' hyperthyroidism.

This clonotype was counted a single time. The chain is built from TRBV20-1 and TRBJ2-2, with D uncertain. This CDR3 is built from 11 residues. V was shortened by 6 bases and J by 6 bases, with 8 bases between the two germline ends. CDR1 and CDR2 from the germline V gene are DFQATT and SNEGSKA (reference sequence). CDR3 DNA sequence: TGCAGTGCGAAGAAGTCCGGGGAGCTGTTTTTT. Protein product: CSAKKSGELFF.

This clonotype appeared many times. This chain uses TRBV2 with TRBJ1-1; TRBD1 might be the D (5 bases). This CDR3 contains 15 residues. With 4 bases removed from V and 1 base from J, the gap between germline ends came to 13 bases. CDR1 is SNHLY, CDR2 FYNNEI, per germline. CDR3 sequence reads: CASSGGRMWNTEAFF. Here the CDR3 DNA reads TGTGCCAGCAGTGGGGGGAGGATGTGGAACACTGAAGCTTTCTTT.

This clonotype has only a few counts. The chain joins TRBV9 to TRBJ1-1; 9 nucleotides align to TRBD1. This CDR3 spans 17 amino acids. The V gene's germline CDR1 is SGDLS and CDR2 YYNGEE. With 3 bases clipped from V and 3 bases from J, the junction kept 12 bases outside the gene matches. The CDR3, as DNA: TGTGCCAGCAGCGAGGGACAGGGAGTTTTAGGCGACACTGAAGCTTTCTTT. This sequence encodes CASSEGQGVLGDTEAFF.

This clonotype was counted ten times or more. V and J are TRBV4-1 and TRBJ1-2; weak D call: TRBD1 (5 bases). The V end lost 1 base, the J end lost 8 bases, and 11 bases lay between the germline ends. Germline CDR1 reads MGHRA; CDR2 reads YSYEKL. This CDR3 region has 13 residues. In DNA form, the CDR3 reads TGCGCCAGCAGCCAAGCTGGGGCTCGCGGCTACACCTTC. It yields the protein CASSQAGARGYTF.

To note about this clonotype: Possible read error: a much larger clone is one base away. This chain uses TRBV7-2 with TRBJ2-4, with TRBD2 matching over 8 bases. The length of the CDR3 is 15 residues. Per germline, CDR1 SGHTA and CDR2 FQGNSA. V was clipped by 5 bases and J by 4 bases; unmatched bases: 7. This chain's CDR3 is CASSNPGGGKNIQYF. The DNA for the CDR3 is TGTGCCAGCAGCAACCCGGGGGGGGGGAAAAACATTCAGTACTTC.

This clonotype was observed at least ten times. The V gene is TRBV27, the J gene TRBJ2-7; 8 bases map to TRBD2. With 6 bases clipped from V and 3 bases from J, the junction kept 7 bases outside the gene matches. Germline CDR1 is MNHEY and CDR2 is SMNVEV (reference sequence). The CDR3 contains 14 residues. The CDR3 region has the DNA TGTGCCAGCAGGGTAAGCGGGGGACACTACGAGCAGTACTTC. Translation: CASRVSGGHYEQYF.

The table lists this clonotype with a few counts. The V call is TRBV4-3, the J call TRBJ2-7; no clear D. V was trimmed by 0 bases and J by 8 bases, leaving 11 bases between them. There are 13 residues in the CDR3. Germline values: CDR1 LGHNA, CDR2 YSLEER. This CDR3 is CASSQEGLGKQYF. The CDR3 bases are TGCGCCAGCAGCCAAGAAGGGTTGGGGAAGCAGTACTTC.

In regard to this clonotype: In this CDR3 the conserved last residue, phenylalanine or tryptophan, is missing, so a read error is likely. This chain connects TRBV5-6 to TRBJ1-2; no definite D call. The V gene's germline CDR1 is SGHDT and CDR2 YYEEEE. The V end lost 3 bases, the J end lost 2 bases, and 14 bases lay between the germline ends. The CDR3 is 15 residues long. The CDR3 region is CASSSEPLPNYGYTL. CDR3 sequence (DNA): TGTGCCAGCAGCTCCGAACCCTTACCGAACTATGGCTACACCCTC.

CDR3 amino acids: CASSVYLVRGRVRDTEAFF. The CDR3 region has the DNA TGTGCCAGCAGCGTCTACCTTGTCAGGGGCCGCGTTAGGGACACTGAAGCTTTCTTT. J is TRBJ1-1 and V is TRBV2; perhaps TRBD1 as D (6 bases). V gave up 6 bases and J gave up 3 bases, with 29 bases separating them. Germline V CDR1 and CDR2: SNHLY, FYNNEI. CDR3 length equals 19 residues.

The rearrangement joins TRBV5-3 to TRBJ2-7; D may correspond to TRBD1 or TRBD2 (5 bases each). TRBV5-3 is known as an ORF, though its function is uncertain. The CDR3 runs 16 residues. The V end lost 8 bases, the J end lost 6 bases, and 27 bases lay between the germline ends. The chain's CDR3 is CASSPRQWAGGFEQYF. The CDR3 DNA follows: TGTGCCAGCAGCCCGCGACAGTGGGCGGGCGGTTTCGAGCAGTACTTC.

This clonotype has at least ten counts. The chain employs TRBV20-1 and TRBJ2-7; TRBD1 aligns across 9 bases. V lost 1 base and J lost 4; bases outside the gene matches: 5. The CDR3 consists of 14 residues. Germline assignment: CDR1 DFQATT and CDR2 SNEGSKA (reference sequence). The CDR3 is CSARGTGAKYEQYF. In DNA form, the CDR3 reads TGCAGTGCTAGAGGGACAGGGGCCAAGTACGAGCAGTACTTC.

Details on this clonotype: Possible read error: a much larger clone is one base away. The gene calls are TRBV6-5 and TRBJ2-5, with D maybe TRBD2 (5 bases). Germline V gives CDR1 MNHEY, CDR2 SVGAGI. This CDR3 has 15 residues. The V gene lost 8 bases and the J gene lost 2 bases, with 18 bases spanning the gap. CDR3 nucleotide sequence: TGTGCCAGCGGTACTATGATGGGAGAACAAGAGACCCAGTACTTC. Translating gives CASGTMMGEQETQYF.

This clonotype was observed many times. J is TRBJ2-1 and V is TRBV5-1; D not certain. CDR1 is SGHRS, CDR2 YFSETQ, per germline. The V end was cut by 7 bases, the J end by 2 bases, with 19 bases between. This CDR3 contains 16 residues. CDR3 DNA sequence: TGCGCCAGCCGACCTCCCCCACCGACACCCTACAATGAGCAGTTCTTC. Protein sequence: CASRPPPPTPYNEQFF.

This clonotype was counted ten times or more. V gene TRBV20-1 combines with J gene TRBJ1-2; D not certain. The CDR3 totals 12 residues. Germline V lookup: CDR1 DFQATT, CDR2 SNEGSKA (reference sequence). The ends were cut back, 6 bases at V and 4 bases at J, with 12 bases in the middle. CDR3 amino acids: CSAAYRAYGYTF. The CDR3 DNA reads TGCAGTGCAGCTTACAGAGCCTATGGCTACACCTTC.

A remark on this clonotype: This clone may be a read error of a much larger clone one base away. This CDR3 fails to terminate in the conserved phenylalanine or tryptophan, so it likely reflects a read error. The chain couples TRBV5-1 to TRBJ2-7; 9 bases line up with TRBD1. Trimming removed 2 bases from V and 6 bases from J; junction bases left unmatched: 3. The CDR3 spans 13 residues. Per the germline V gene, CDR1 is SGHRS and CDR2 is YFSETQ. The DNA of the CDR3 is TGCGCCAGCAGCTTCGGGACAGGGTCCGAGCAGTACCTC. Its translation: CASSFGTGSEQYL.

The V and J genes are TRBV15 and TRBJ1-5, with TRBD1 matching over 7 bases. The CDR3 extends over 15 amino acids. Trimming took 1 base from V and 2 from J; bases not matched to a gene: 2. Germline V gives CDR1 LNHNV, CDR2 YYDKDF (reference sequence). CDR3 coding DNA: TGTGCCACCAGCAGAGTAGGGACAGGCAATCAGCCCCAGCATTTT. It yields the protein CATSRVGTGNQPQHF. The complete variable domain, with remaining parts taken from reference TRBV15 and TRBJ1-5, reads DAMVIQNPRYQVTQFGKPVTLSCSQTLNHNVMYWYQQKSSQAPKLLFHYYDKDFNNEADTPDNFQSRRPNTSFCFLDIRSPGLGDTAMYLCATSRVGTGNQPQHFGDGTRLSIL.

This clonotype was counted a few times. One junction end does not reproduce the germline sequence, and a read error may be involved. This chain joins TRBV5-1 and TRBJ2-1, with a weak D call TRBD1 (5 bases). This CDR3 region has 15 residues. CDR1 SGHRS and CDR2 YFSETQ come from the germline V gene. CDR3 region: CASNLGRRGFDEQFF. The CDR3 bases are TGCGCCAGCAACTTGGGGCGTCGAGGATTCGATGAGCAGTTCTTC.

This clonotype appeared many times. This chain joins TRBV9 and TRBJ2-1; the match to TRBD1 covers 10 bases. The CDR3 has 18 amino acids. J gave up 4 bases and V 4 bases, and 14 bases lay outside the gene matches. Germline V gene lookup returns CDR1 SGDLS and CDR2 YYNGEE. The CDR3 DNA reads TGTGCCAGCAGCCCCGTAGTCTCCGCGGGACAGGGGTACAATGAGCAGTTCTTC. Translated, it gives CASSPVVSAGQGYNEQFF.